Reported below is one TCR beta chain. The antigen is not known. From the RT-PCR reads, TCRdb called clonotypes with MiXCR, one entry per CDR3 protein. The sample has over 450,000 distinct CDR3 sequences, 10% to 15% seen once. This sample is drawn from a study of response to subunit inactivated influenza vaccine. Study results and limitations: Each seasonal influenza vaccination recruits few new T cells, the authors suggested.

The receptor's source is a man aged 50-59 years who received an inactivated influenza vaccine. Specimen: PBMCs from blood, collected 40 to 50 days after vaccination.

In DNA, the CDR3 is TGTGCCAGCAGCCCGGGCCTGTCGTGGGATGAGCAGTTCTTC. Its translation: CASSPGLSWDEQFF. V and J are TRBV7-8 and TRBJ2-1, with D unresolved. The germline V gene has CDR1 SGHVS and CDR2 FQNEAQ. CDR3 length equals 14 residues. Trimming cost V 5 bases and J 8 bases, with 16 bases left between them.